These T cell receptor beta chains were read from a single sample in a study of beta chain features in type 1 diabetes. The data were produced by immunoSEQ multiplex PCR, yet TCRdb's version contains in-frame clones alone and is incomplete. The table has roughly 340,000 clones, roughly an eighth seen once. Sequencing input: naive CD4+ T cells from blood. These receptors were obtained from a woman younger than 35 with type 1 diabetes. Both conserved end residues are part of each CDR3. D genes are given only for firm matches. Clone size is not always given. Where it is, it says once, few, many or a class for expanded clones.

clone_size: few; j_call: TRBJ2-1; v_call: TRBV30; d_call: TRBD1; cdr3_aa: CAWETGGPFQQFF; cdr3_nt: TGTGCCTGGGAGACAGGGGGCCCATTCCAGCAGTTCTTC
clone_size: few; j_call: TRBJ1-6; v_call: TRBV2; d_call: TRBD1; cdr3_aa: CASSERQGAGGSPLHF; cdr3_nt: TGTGCCAGCAGTGAAAGACAGGGGGCAGGGGGTTCACCCCTCCACTTT
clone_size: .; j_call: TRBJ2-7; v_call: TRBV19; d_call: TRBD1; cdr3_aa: CASNDRAGNEQYF; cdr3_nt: TGTGCCAGTAACGACAGGGCAGGCAACGAGCAGTACTTC
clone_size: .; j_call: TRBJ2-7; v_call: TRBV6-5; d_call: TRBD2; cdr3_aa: CASSYSRLAGVSEQYF; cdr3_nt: TGTGCCAGCAGTTACTCTCGGCTAGCGGGAGTTTCCGAGCAGTACTTC
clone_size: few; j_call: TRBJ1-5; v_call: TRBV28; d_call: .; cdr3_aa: CASSLLVNQPQHF; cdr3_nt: TGTGCCAGCAGTTTGTTAGTCAATCAGCCCCAGCATTTT
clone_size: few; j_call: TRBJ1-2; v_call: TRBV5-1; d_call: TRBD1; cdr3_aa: CASSSGIQGNYGYTF; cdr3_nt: TGCGCCAGCAGCTCGGGGATACAGGGGAACTATGGCTACACCTTC
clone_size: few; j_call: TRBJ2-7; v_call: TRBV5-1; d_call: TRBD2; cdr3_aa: CASSFLAGGKDEQYF; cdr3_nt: TGCGCCAGCAGCTTTCTAGCGGGGGGGAAGGATGAGCAGTACTTC
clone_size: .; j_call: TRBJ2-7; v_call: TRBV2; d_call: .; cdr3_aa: CASRQGIYEQYF; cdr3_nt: TGTGCCAGCAGGCAGGGGATCTACGAGCAGTACTTC
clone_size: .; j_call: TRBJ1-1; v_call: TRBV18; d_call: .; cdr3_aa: CASSEYEGDTEAFF; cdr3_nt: TGTGCCAGCTCAGAGTACGAGGGGGACACTGAAGCTTTCTTT
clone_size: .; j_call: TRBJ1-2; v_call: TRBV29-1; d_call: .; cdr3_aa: CSVEDVVQNYGYTF; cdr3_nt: TGCAGCGTTGAAGATGTAGTACAGAACTATGGCTACACCTTC
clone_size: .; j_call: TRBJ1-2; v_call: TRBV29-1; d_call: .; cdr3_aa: CSVEAQEDYGYTF; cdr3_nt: TGCAGCGTTGAAGCGCAGGAGGACTATGGCTACACCTTC
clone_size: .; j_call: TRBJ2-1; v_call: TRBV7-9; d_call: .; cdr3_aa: CASSLAYYNEQFF; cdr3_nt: TGTGCCAGCAGCTTAGCGTACTACAATGAGCAGTTCTTC
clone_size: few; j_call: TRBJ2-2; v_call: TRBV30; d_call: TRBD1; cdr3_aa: CAWPGQGSAGELFF; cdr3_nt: TGTGCCTGGCCGGGACAGGGATCCGCCGGGGAGCTGTTTTTT
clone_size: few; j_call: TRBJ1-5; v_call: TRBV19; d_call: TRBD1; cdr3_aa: CASSPLGQSNQPQHF; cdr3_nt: TGTGCCAGTAGCCCCTTGGGACAGAGCAATCAGCCCCAGCATTTT
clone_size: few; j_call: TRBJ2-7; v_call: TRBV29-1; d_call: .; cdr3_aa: CSVDAGTEQYF; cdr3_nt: TGCAGCGTTGATGCGGGCACCGAGCAGTACTTC
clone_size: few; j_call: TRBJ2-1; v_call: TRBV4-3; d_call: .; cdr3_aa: CASSQGLGVNNEQFF; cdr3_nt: TGCGCCAGCAGCCAAGGACTGGGAGTTAACAATGAGCAGTTCTTC
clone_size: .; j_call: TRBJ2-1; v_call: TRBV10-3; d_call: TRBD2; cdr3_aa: CAISSSSGRAAVNEQFF; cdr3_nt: TGTGCCATCAGTTCATCTAGCGGGAGGGCCGCAGTCAATGAGCAGTTCTTC
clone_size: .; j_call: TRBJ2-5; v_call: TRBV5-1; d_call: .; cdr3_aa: CASSPSGETQYF; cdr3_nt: TGCGCCAGCAGCCCATCGGGAGAGACCCAGTACTTC
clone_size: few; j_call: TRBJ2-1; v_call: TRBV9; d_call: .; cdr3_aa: CASSPRLGDNEQFF; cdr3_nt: TGTGCCAGCAGCCCCCGACTAGGGGACAATGAGCAGTTCTTC
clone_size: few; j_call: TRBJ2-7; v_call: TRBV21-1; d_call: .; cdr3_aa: CASSARDSYEQYF; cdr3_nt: TGTGCCAGCAGCGCCCGGGACAGCTACGAGCAGTACTTC
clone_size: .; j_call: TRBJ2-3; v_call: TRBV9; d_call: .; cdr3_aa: CASSAQGYTQYF; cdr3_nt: TGTGCCAGCAGCGCCCAGGGTTATACGCAGTATTTT
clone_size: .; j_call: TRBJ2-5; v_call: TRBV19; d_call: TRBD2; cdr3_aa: CASSMRPGGQETQYF; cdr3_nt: TGTGCCAGTAGTATGCGGCCGGGGGGCCAAGAGACCCAGTACTTC
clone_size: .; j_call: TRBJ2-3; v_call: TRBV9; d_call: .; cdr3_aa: CASSVKERLYTDTQYF; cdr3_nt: TGTGCCAGCAGCGTAAAGGAGCGCCTCTACACAGATACGCAGTATTTT
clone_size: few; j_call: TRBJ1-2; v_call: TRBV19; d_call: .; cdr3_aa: CASSIGRVGGYTF; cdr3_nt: TGTGCCAGTAGTATTGGCAGGGTAGGCGGCTACACCTTC
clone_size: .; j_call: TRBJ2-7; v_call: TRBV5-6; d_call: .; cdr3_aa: CASSLLRYEQYF; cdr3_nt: TGTGCCAGCAGCTTGCTACGTTATGAGCAGTACTTC
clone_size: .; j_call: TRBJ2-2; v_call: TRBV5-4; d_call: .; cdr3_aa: CASSFWRRGTGELFF; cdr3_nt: TGTGCCAGCAGCTTCTGGCGGAGGGGCACCGGGGAGCTGTTTTTT
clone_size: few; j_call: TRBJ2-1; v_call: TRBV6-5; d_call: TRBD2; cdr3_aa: CASSYIRVRGEQFF; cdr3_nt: TGTGCCAGCAGTTACATACGGGTGCGGGGGGAGCAGTTCTTC
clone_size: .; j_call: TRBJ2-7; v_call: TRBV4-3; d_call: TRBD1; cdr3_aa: CASSQAPGTASYEQYF; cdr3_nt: TGCGCCAGCAGCCAAGCTCCGGGGACAGCGTCCTACGAGCAGTACTTC
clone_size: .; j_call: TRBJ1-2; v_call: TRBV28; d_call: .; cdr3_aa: CASSPRVGYYGYTF; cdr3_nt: TGTGCCAGCAGTCCCAGGGTGGGCTACTATGGCTACACCTTC
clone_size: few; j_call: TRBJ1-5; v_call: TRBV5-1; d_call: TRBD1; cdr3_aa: CASSFGTGFDQPQHF; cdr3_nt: TGCGCCAGCAGCTTTGGGACAGGATTTGATCAGCCCCAGCATTTT
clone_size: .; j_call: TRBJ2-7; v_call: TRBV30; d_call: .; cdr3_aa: CAWGGSWTDYEQYF; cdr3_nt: TGTGCCTGGGGGGGCTCATGGACAGACTACGAGCAGTACTTC
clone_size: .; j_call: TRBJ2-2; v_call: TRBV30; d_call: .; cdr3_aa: CAWSVRAIGELFF; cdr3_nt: TGTGCCTGGAGTGTACGCGCCATCGGGGAGCTGTTTTTT
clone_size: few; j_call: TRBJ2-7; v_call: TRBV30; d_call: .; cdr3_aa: CAWSRPSGIEQYF; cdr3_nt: TGTGCCTGGAGTCGGCCGTCAGGTATCGAGCAGTACTTC
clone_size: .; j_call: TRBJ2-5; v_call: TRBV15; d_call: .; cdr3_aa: CATSRFLGEETQYF; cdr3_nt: TGTGCCACCAGCAGATTCCTGGGCGAAGAGACCCAGTACTTC
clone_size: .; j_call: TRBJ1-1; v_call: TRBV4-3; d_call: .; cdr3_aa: CASSQEAVTEAFF; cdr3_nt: TGCGCCAGCAGCCAAGAGGCGGTCACTGAAGCTTTCTTT
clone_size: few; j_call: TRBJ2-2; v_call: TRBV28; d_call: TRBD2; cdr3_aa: CASSFLAENTGELFF; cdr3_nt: TGTGCCAGCAGTTTCCTAGCGGAGAACACCGGGGAGCTGTTTTTT
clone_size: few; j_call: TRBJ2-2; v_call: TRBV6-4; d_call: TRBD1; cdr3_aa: CASSATGAGELFF; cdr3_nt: TGTGCCAGCAGCGCGACAGGGGCTGGGGAGCTGTTTTTT
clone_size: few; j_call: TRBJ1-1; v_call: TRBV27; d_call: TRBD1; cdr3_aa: CASSRGATWNTEAFF; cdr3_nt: TGTGCCAGCAGCAGGGGGGCGACATGGAACACTGAAGCTTTCTTT
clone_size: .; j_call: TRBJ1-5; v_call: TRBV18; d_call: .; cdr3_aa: CASSPPGNQPQHF; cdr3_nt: TGTGCCAGCTCACCGCCAGGAAATCAGCCCCAGCATTTT
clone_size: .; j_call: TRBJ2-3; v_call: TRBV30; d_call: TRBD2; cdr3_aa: CAWSVAGGGDTQYF; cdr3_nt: TGTGCCTGGAGTGTTGCGGGGGGGGGAGATACGCAGTATTTT
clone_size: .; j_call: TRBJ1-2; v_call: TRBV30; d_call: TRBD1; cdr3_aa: CAWSSLTGTYGYTF; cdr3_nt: TGTGCCTGGAGTTCGCTGACAGGGACTTATGGCTACACCTTC
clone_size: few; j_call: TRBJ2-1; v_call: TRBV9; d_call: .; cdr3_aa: CASSVVSQGSHNEQFF; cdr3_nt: TGTGCCAGCAGCGTAGTGAGTCAGGGGAGCCACAATGAGCAGTTCTTC
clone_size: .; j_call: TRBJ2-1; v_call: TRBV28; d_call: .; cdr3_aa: CASSFPVVPVRNEQFF; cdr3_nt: TGTGCCAGCAGTTTCCCCGTTGTACCGGTTCGGAATGAGCAGTTCTTC
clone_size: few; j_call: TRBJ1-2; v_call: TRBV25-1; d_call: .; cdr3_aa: CASSYSTANYGYTF; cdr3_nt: TGTGCCAGCAGTTACTCGACAGCTAACTATGGCTACACCTTC